This TCR beta chain was retrieved from a study of T cell repertoires in aging, cancer and after chemotherapy. The study, taken as a whole, reports: Across the chemotherapy interval, each cancer cohort showed higher median generation probability, suggesting thymic rebound.

TRB rearrangements spanning V, D and J were amplified using mixed TRB-A/B primers. TCRdb used MiXCR to reprocess the multiplex PCR reads, holding one entry per CDR3 protein. Of 900 to 1,300 distinct CDR3 sequences listed, 80% to 90% are singletons. TCR beta rearrangements were amplified from peripheral blood genomic DNA. Germline values: CDR1 LNHDA, CDR2 SQIVND (reference sequence). Trimming removed 6 bases at V and 3 bases at J, with 13 bases between. This CDR3 spans 14 amino acids. Regarding this clonotype: What it binds is not known.

This chain uses TRBV19 with TRBJ2-3; D gene uncertain. The sequence came from a human donor with a solid tumor. The material sequenced was blood. Written as DNA, the CDR3 is TGTGCCAGTAGGGGCAGGCCCGCGACAGATACGCAGTATTTT. Its protein is CASRGRPATDTQYF.